The entry below gives a single T cell receptor beta chain sequence along with its context. Trimming left V 10 bases short and J 1 base short, with 16 bases between. The CDR3 is made up of 14 amino acids. Germline V gene lookup returns CDR1 ENHRY and CDR2 SYGVKD. In the authors' methods: Reference gene primer amplification gave nucleated cell count estimates. This table comes from immunoSEQ multiplex PCR, and its TCRdb copy is limited to in-frame clones, with some not included. Clone size and the V and J calls come from that table; the DNA yielded D and trimming. The sample carries approximately 140,000 clones, roughly 87% recorded once. The sample comes from a study of blood T cell repertoires in COVID-19. Across the study: COVID-19 samples from acute and convalescent phases originated in the United States, Italy and Spain. In each case, the material was cDNA or gDNA derived from T cells, B-cell-depleted T cells, or PBMCs.

The gene calls are TRBV10-3 and TRBJ1-1, with D maybe TRBD1 (6 bases). The sequenced sample was peripheral blood. The source of this sequence is a woman in her sixties or seventies with active or convalescent COVID-19. CDR3 nucleotide sequence: TGTGCCAGCCAGACTGGGACACCGAACACTGAAGCTTTCTTT. It yields the protein CASQTGTPNTEAFF.